The 27 T cell receptor beta chains reported below all come from one sample, sequenced in a study of blood T cell repertoires in COVID-19. TCRdb's table, derived via immunoSEQ multiplex PCR, lists solely in-frame clones and lacks some. The sample consists of approximately 130,000 clones, 75% to 90% of them appearing once. The sample taken for sequencing was peripheral blood. Receptors originate from a human donor in a cohort sampled during active COVID-19.

This clone showed up just a few times. This chain links TRBV9 with TRBJ2-2; TRBD2 aligns across 9 bases. Per germline, CDR1 SGDLS and CDR2 YYNGEE. The CDR3 has 17 amino acids. The trim removed 3 bases at V and 3 bases at J, leaving 9 bases unmatched. This chain's CDR3 is CASSAPTGLAYTGELFF. As DNA, the CDR3 is TGTGCCAGCAGCGCTCCCACGGGACTAGCCTACACCGGGGAGCTGTTTTTT. The whole variable domain, remainder taken from reference TRBV9 and TRBJ2-2, is DSGVTQTPKHLITATGQRVTLRCSPRSGDLSVYWYQQSLDQGLQFLIQYYNGEERAKGNILERFSAQQFPDLHSELNLSSLELGDSALYFCASSAPTGLAYTGELFFGEGSRLTVL.

The rearrangement uses TRBV23-1 and TRBJ1-5; a weak D match, TRBD1 (6 bases). TRBV23-1 is an open reading frame, and its role is uncertain. Deletions cut 0 bases from V and 4 bases from J, with 16 bases between. The CDR3 sequence is 17 residues long. In DNA form, the CDR3 reads TGCGCCAGCAGTCAATCGAGGGTCGGACAGCCGAATCAGCCCCAGCATTTT. Its protein is CASSQSRVGQPNQPQHF.

The V and J genes are TRBV6-1 and TRBJ2-7, with 7 bases identical to TRBD2. This CDR3 comprises 14 residues. Germline CDR1 and CDR2: MNHNS and SASEGT. CDR3 sequence reads: CASSQAGSSYEQYV. The CDR3 nucleotides are TGTGCCAGCAGTCAAGCGGGGAGCTCCTACGAGCAGTACGTC.

The rearrangement joins TRBV27 to TRBJ2-3; 8 bases are a match to TRBD1. Per germline, CDR1 MNHEY and CDR2 SMNVEV (reference sequence). V was clipped by 5 bases and J by 5 bases; unmatched bases: 12. This CDR3 has 16 residues. CDR3 nucleotides: TGTGCCAGCAGTCCCCGACAGGGGTCGGTTGGAGATACGCAGTATTTT. Translating it yields CASSPRQGSVGDTQYF.

J is TRBJ1-6 and V is TRBV5-1; possibly TRBD1 for D (5 bases). CDR3 length equals 15 residues. The V end was cut by 1 base, the J end by 7 bases, with 12 bases between. CDR1 and CDR2 from the germline V gene are SGHRS and YFSETQ. CDR3 amino acids: CASSLLGGENSPLHF. The CDR3 DNA follows: TGCGCCAGCAGCTTGTTAGGAGGGGAAAATTCACCCCTCCACTTT.

The genes are TRBV11-3 and TRBJ2-2, with 8 bases lining up with TRBD1. V shed 1 base and J 7 bases; nucleotides not matched to a gene: 5. This CDR3 spans 15 amino acids. The germline CDR1 and CDR2 sequences are SGHNT and YENEEA. The CDR3 region has the DNA TGTGCCAGCAGCTTAGGCGGGACAGGCCTCGGGGAGCTGTTTTTT. This sequence encodes CASSLGGTGLGELFF. Filled out from reference TRBV11-3 and TRBJ2-2, the complete variable domain reads EAGVVQSPRYKIIEKKQPVAFWCNPISGHNTLYWYLQNLGQGPELLIRYENEEAVDDSQLPKDRFSAERLKGVDSTLKIQPAELGDSAVYLCASSLGGTGLGELFFGEGSRLTVL.

This chain uses TRBV18 with TRBJ1-1; 9 positions match TRBD1. CDR1 and CDR2 from the germline V gene are KGHSH and LQKENI. Unmatched junction bases numbered 7, after V lost 4 bases and J lost 1 base. This CDR3 has 16 amino acids. In nucleotides, the CDR3 is TGTGCCAGCTCACAAGGGACAGGGAGGACGAACACTGAAGCTTTCTTT. Amino acid sequence: CASSQGTGRTNTEAFF.

The chain joins TRBV10-3 to TRBJ2-3; no definite D call. Germline loops: CDR1 ENHRY, CDR2 SYGVKD. V lost 10 bases and J lost 2, with 10 bases in between. CDR3 length: 12 residues. This CDR3 is CATTENTDTQYF. The CDR3, as DNA: TGTGCCACCACCGAGAACACAGATACGCAGTATTTT.

The rearrangement links TRBV5-6 to TRBJ1-6; D not resolved. CDR3 length equals 14 residues. Germline loops: CDR1 SGHDT, CDR2 YYEEEE. Trimming took off 0 bases at V and 5 bases at J, with 6 bases between the two ends. The CDR3 loop is CASSLDGNNSPLHF. In DNA form, the CDR3 reads TGTGCCAGCAGCTTGGACGGGAATAATTCACCCCTCCACTTT.

This chain joins TRBV2 and TRBJ1-2; a weak D match, TRBD1 (6 bases). Germline lookup yields CDR1 SNHLY and CDR2 FYNNEI. V was shortened by 4 bases and J by 4 bases, with 13 bases between the two germline ends. This CDR3 spans 14 amino acids. CDR3: CASSVQQGGYGYTF. The DNA for the CDR3 is TGTGCCAGCAGTGTTCAACAAGGGGGCTATGGCTACACCTTC.

This clone occurred a few times. The chain is built from TRBV5-4 and TRBJ1-2, with D maybe TRBD1 (6 bases). V was pared by 4 bases and J by 5 bases, with 12 bases between. The CDR3 spans 13 residues. CDR1 and CDR2 from the germline V gene are SGHNT and YYREEE (reference sequence). CDR3 region: CASSEGQAYGYTF. DNA of the CDR3: TGTGCCAGCAGCGAGGGACAAGCATATGGCTACACCTTC.

The chain has TRBV19 and TRBJ2-1; TRBD2 agrees at 14 bases. V lost 8 bases and J lost 3; bases outside the gene matches: 0. This CDR3 is built from 14 residues. Germline V gives CDR1 LNHDA, CDR2 SQIVND (reference sequence). The CDR3 is CASGTSGSYNEQFF. The CDR3 DNA reads as TGTGCCAGTGGGACTAGCGGGAGCTACAATGAGCAGTTCTTC.

The V and J genes are TRBV19 and TRBJ1-2; the match to TRBD1 covers 9 bases. The CDR3 is 15 amino acids. CDR1 LNHDA and CDR2 SQIVND come from the germline V gene (reference sequence). The V and J ends lost 3 bases and 1 base, in that order; junction bases with no gene match: 3. CDR3 coding DNA: TGTGCCAGTAGTATTGAGGACAGGGGTAACTATGGCTACACCTTC. Translation gives CASSIEDRGNYGYTF. Complete variable domain (other parts from reference TRBV19 and TRBJ1-2): DGGITQSPKYLFRKEGQNVTLSCEQNLNHDAMYWYRQDPGQGLRLIYYSQIVNDFQKGDIAEGYSVSREKKESFPLTVTSAQKNPTAFYLCASSIEDRGNYGYTFGSGTRLTVV.

The genes are TRBV19 and TRBJ2-4; TRBD1 matches 7 bases. Germline V CDR1 and CDR2: LNHDA, SQIVND (reference sequence). This CDR3 comprises 15 residues. The J segment lost 4 bases and the V segment lost 5 bases, leaving 8 bases of the junction unmatched. The CDR3 loop reads CASSHEGAGKNIQYF. As DNA, the CDR3 is TGTGCCAGTAGTCACGAGGGGGCAGGGAAAAACATTCAGTACTTC. The full variable domain, with the rest looked up from reference TRBV19 and TRBJ2-4, is DGGITQSPKYLFRKEGQNVTLSCEQNLNHDAMYWYRQDPGQGLRLIYYSQIVNDFQKGDIAEGYSVSREKKESFPLTVTSAQKNPTAFYLCASSHEGAGKNIQYFGAGTRLSVL.

This clone was observed a single time. The chain has TRBV4-1 and TRBJ2-7; perhaps TRBD2 as D (6 bases). This CDR3 comprises 17 residues. Trimming left V 3 bases short and J 4 bases short, with 22 bases between. CDR1 and CDR2 (germline): MGHRA, YSYEKL. DNA of the CDR3: TGCGCCAGCAGCCAGCGCCCGGGACTCCCTCGAGAGTACGAGCAGTACGTC. As protein: CASSQRPGLPREYEQYV.

A few counts support this clone. The chain links TRBV6-6 to TRBJ1-2; D is unclear. The germline V gene has CDR1 MNHNY and CDR2 SVGAGI (reference sequence). The CDR3 extends over 14 amino acids. V was clipped by 8 bases and J by 0 bases, with 13 bases between them. CDR3 amino acids: CASYGDPANYGYTF. CDR3 DNA: TGTGCCAGCTACGGGGATCCGGCTAACTATGGCTACACCTTC.

CDR3 coding DNA: TGTGCCAGCAGCTGGACAGGGGGATCCTACGAGCAGTACTTC. This gives the protein CASSWTGGSYEQYF. The chain links TRBV7-2 to TRBJ2-7, with 10 bases matching TRBD1. CDR1 and CDR2 (germline): SGHTA, FQGNSA. V was pared by 4 bases and J by 1 base, with 1 base of the junction left unmatched. This CDR3 is 14 amino acids long.

This chain uses TRBV7-8 with TRBJ2-5; 7 positions agree with TRBD2. The CDR3 sequence is 15 residues long. J was trimmed by 4 bases and V by 2 bases; bases with no gene match: 7. Germline V gene lookup returns CDR1 SGHVS and CDR2 FQNEAQ. CDR3 sequence reads: CASSLSGAEGETQYF. CDR3 nucleotide sequence: TGTGCCAGCAGCTTAAGCGGGGCCGAGGGAGAGACCCAGTACTTC. The entire variable domain, with the rest obtained from reference TRBV7-8 and TRBJ2-5, is as follows: GAGVSQSPRYKVAKRGQDVALRCDPISGHVSLFWYQQALGQGPEFLTYFQNEAQLDKSGLPSDRFFAERPEGSVSTLKIQRTQQEDSAVYLCASSLSGAEGETQYFGPGTRLLVL.

This clone has just a few counts. The J gene is TRBJ2-7, the V gene TRBV6-5; a weak D match, TRBD1 (6 bases). The germline V and J ends were trimmed by 6 bases and 6 bases, with 15 bases remaining between them. The CDR3 extends over 13 amino acids. The germline gives CDR1 MNHEY, CDR2 SVGAGI. CDR3 protein: CASRKRGFGEQYV. The CDR3 bases are TGTGCCAGCAGAAAAAGGGGGTTCGGCGAGCAGTACGTC.

This clone has just a few counts. This chain links TRBV12-5 with TRBJ2-5, with D uncertain. Per germline, CDR1 LGHNT and CDR2 FRNRAP. Trimming removed 2 bases at V and 2 bases at J, with 6 bases between. The CDR3 is 13 amino acids. CDR3 coding DNA: TGTGCTAGTGGTTTGCGGGTACAAGAGACCCAGTACTTC. Translating it yields CASGLRVQETQYF.

The V and J genes are TRBV20-1 and TRBJ2-7; D is unresolved. V was cut by 6 bases and J by 4 bases, with 10 bases left in between. The CDR3 sequence is 11 residues long. CDR1 DFQATT and CDR2 SNEGSKA come from the germline V gene (reference sequence). The CDR3 DNA is TGCAGTGCCAAGTCCGGGTACGAGCAGTACTTC. Protein sequence: CSAKSGYEQYF.

V is TRBV15 and J is TRBJ2-1, with 9 bases identical to TRBD1. The V gene's germline CDR1 is LNHNV and CDR2 YYDKDF (reference sequence). J lost 8 bases, V lost 1 base, and 3 bases had no gene match. This CDR3 contains 14 residues. CDR3: CATSRVGQGYEQFF. In DNA, the CDR3 is TGTGCCACCAGCAGAGTAGGACAGGGGTATGAGCAGTTCTTC.

The genes are TRBV5-1 and TRBJ2-3; possibly TRBD1 for D (5 bases). Germline V gene lookup returns CDR1 SGHRS and CDR2 YFSETQ. Trimming cost V 4 bases and J 4 bases, with 16 bases left between them. The CDR3 is made up of 15 amino acids. CDR3 residues: CASSVFKGLSDTQYF. CDR3 DNA: TGCGCCAGCAGCGTGTTCAAGGGGCTCTCAGATACGCAGTATTTT.

The chain couples TRBV30 to TRBJ1-1, with D perhaps matching TRBD1 (5 bases). Trimming left V 0 bases short and J 10 bases short, with 12 bases between. The CDR3 is 12 amino acids. CDR1 GTSNPN and CDR2 SVGIG come from the germline V gene (reference sequence). CDR3 sequence reads: CAWSVRKGPAFF. In nucleotides, the CDR3 is TGTGCCTGGAGTGTACGAAAGGGGCCAGCTTTCTTT.

The chain combines TRBV29-1 with TRBJ1-2, with TRBD1 identical over 10 bases. The CDR3 covers 13 residues. Germline CDR1 is SQVTM and CDR2 is ANQGSEA. The ends lost 7 bases at V and 5 bases at J; junction bases unmatched: 7. The CDR3 here is CSARDRGNYGYTF. DNA for the CDR3: TGCAGCGCCAGGGACAGGGGAAATTATGGCTACACCTTC. Looking up the rest from reference TRBV29-1 and TRBJ1-2 gives the full variable domain: SAVISQKPSRDICQRGTSLTIQCQVDSQVTMMFWYRQQPGQSLTLIATANQGSEATYESGFVIDKFPISRPNLTFSTLTVSNMSPEDSSIYLCSARDRGNYGYTFGSGTRLTVV.

The gene calls are TRBV20-1 and TRBJ1-2, with D possibly being TRBD1 (6 bases). CDR3 size: 16 residues. V was trimmed by 3 bases and J by 7 bases, leaving 24 bases between them. In germline, CDR1 is DFQATT, CDR2 SNEGSKA (reference sequence). The CDR3 DNA reads TGCAGTGCTAGTACCCCCACGGGGGGGGCCGCACTTGGCTACACCTTC. Encoded protein: CSASTPTGGAALGYTF.

The rearrangement uses TRBV7-7 and TRBJ2-3, with 7 positions matching TRBD2. The CDR3 is 14 amino acids. The germline CDR1 and CDR2 sequences are SSHAT and FNYEAQ (reference sequence). With V trimmed by 5 bases and J by 2 bases, 4 bases remained unmatched. The chain's CDR3 is CASSISGFTDTQYF. CDR3 in DNA: TGTGCCAGCAGCATTAGCGGGTTCACAGATACGCAGTATTTT.